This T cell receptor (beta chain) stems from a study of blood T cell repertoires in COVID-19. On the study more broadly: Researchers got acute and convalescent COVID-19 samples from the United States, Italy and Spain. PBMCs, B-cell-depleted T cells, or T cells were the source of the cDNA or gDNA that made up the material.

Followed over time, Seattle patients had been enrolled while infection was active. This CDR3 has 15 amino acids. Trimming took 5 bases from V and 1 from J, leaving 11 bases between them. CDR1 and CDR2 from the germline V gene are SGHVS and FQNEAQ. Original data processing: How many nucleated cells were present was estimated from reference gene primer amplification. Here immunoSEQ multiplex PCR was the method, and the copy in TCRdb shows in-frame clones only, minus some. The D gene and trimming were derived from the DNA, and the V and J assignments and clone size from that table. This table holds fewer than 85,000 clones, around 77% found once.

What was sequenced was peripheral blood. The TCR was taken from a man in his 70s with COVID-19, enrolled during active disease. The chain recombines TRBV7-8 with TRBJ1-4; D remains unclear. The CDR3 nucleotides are TGTGCCAGCAGCACCCGGAGGTTAACTAATGAAAAACTGTTTTTT. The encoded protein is CASSTRRLTNEKLFF.